This T cell receptor beta chain was sequenced in a study of cytomegalovirus exposure and HLA in healthy donors. Study in general: Early released data comprised about 85 million unique TCRs from HLA-typed donors. Overall study findings and caveats: Sequencing probably produced one cluster of sequence variants that were highly shared. Clonal expansion, a later analysis showed, was greater in HLA-associated TCR beta chains than in equally common others.

With 60 Vbeta and 13 Jbeta primers, the PCR was carried out. This table comes from immunoSEQ multiplex PCR, and its TCRdb copy is limited to in-frame clones, with some not included. The sample has under 150,000 clones; roughly 69% are singletons. This CDR3 contains 16 residues. CDR1 and CDR2 (germline): SGDLS, YYNGEE. The V segment lost 0 bases and the J segment 9 bases; nucleotides outside the gene matches: 9. As regards this clone: Its antigen is currently unknown.

The gene calls are TRBV9 and TRBJ2-1; 10 nucleotides agree with TRBD1. Material: PBMCs. This receptor was obtained from a human donor in good health. The DNA for the CDR3 is TGTGCCAGCAGCGTAGCCGTGACAGGGGGCTTGGGTGAGCAGTTCTTC. Protein sequence: CASSVAVTGGLGEQFF.